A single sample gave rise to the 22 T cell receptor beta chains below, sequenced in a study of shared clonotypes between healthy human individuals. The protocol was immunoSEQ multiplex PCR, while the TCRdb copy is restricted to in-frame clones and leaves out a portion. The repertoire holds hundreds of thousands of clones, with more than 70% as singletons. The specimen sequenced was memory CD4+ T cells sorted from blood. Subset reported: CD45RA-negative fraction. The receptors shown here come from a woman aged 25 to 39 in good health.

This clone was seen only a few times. As DNA, the CDR3 is TGTGCCAGCAGGGCTAACCCGGGACCTTATGGCTACACCTTC. Translating gives CASRANPGPYGYTF. The V gene is TRBV28, the J gene TRBJ1-2; tentatively, D is TRBD1 (5 bases). Trimming removed 6 bases from V and 5 bases from J, with 16 bases in between. CDR1 is MDHEN and CDR2 is SYDVKM in the germline V gene. CDR3 length: 14 residues.

The CDR3 coding sequence is TGTGCCAGCAGTTACGTGGGTGGGGAGACCCAGTACTTC. Its protein product is CASSYVGGETQYF. The chain has TRBV6-5 and TRBJ2-5, with D unclear. The CDR3 has 13 amino acids. CDR1 is MNHEY and CDR2 is SVGAGI in the germline V gene. Deletions cut 2 bases from V and 5 bases from J, with 9 bases between.

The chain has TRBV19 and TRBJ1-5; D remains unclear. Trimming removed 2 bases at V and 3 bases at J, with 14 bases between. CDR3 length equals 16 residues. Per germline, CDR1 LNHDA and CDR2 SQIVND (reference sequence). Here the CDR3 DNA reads TGTGCCAGTAGTATATCCTGGCAGACTAACAATCAGCCCCAGCATTTT. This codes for CASSISWQTNNQPQHF.

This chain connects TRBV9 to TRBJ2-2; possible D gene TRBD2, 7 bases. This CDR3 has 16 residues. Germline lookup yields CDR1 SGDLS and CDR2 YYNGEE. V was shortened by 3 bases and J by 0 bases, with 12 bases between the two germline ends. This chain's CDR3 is CASSGRGGPNTGELFF. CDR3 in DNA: TGTGCCAGCAGCGGAAGGGGGGGCCCGAACACCGGGGAGCTGTTTTTT.

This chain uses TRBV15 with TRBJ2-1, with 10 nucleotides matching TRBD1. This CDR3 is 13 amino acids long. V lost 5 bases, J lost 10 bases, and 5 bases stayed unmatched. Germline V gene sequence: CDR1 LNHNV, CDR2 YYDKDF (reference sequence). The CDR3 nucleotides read TGTGCCACCAGCGGGACAGGGGTGGGAGAGCAGTTCTTC. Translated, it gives CATSGTGVGEQFF.

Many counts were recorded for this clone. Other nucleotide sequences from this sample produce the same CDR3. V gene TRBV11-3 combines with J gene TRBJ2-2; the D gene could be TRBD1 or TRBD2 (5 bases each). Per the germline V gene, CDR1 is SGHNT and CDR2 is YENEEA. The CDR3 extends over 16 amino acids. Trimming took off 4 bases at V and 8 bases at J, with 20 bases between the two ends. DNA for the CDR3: TGTGCCAGCAGCTCTGAGGGGACGGACTCTGTAGGGGAGCTGTTTTTT. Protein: CASSSEGTDSVGELFF.

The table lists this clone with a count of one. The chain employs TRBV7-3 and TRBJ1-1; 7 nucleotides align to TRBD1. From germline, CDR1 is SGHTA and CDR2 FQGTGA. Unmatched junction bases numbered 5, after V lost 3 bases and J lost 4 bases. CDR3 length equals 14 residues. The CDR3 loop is CASSFRQGVTEAFF. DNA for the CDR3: TGTGCCAGCAGCTTCCGACAGGGTGTCACTGAAGCTTTCTTT.

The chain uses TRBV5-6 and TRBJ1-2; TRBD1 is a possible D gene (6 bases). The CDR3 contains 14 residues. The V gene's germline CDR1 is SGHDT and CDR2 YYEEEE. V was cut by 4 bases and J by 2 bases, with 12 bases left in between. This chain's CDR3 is CASSQRTANYGYTF. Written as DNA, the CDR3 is TGTGCCAGCAGCCAGAGGACAGCCAACTATGGCTACACCTTC.

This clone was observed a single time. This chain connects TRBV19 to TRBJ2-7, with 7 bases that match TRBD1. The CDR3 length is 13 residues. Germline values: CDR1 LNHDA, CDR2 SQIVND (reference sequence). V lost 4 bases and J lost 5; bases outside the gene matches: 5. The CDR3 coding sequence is TGTGCCAGTAGTAGGACAGGAGCGAACGAGCAGTACTTC. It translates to CASSRTGANEQYF.

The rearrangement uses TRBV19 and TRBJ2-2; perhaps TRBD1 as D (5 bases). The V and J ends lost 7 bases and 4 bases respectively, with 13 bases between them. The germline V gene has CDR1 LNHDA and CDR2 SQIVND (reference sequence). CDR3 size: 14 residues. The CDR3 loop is CASIVQAGTGELFF. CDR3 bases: TGTGCCAGTATCGTACAGGCCGGCACCGGGGAGCTGTTTTTT.

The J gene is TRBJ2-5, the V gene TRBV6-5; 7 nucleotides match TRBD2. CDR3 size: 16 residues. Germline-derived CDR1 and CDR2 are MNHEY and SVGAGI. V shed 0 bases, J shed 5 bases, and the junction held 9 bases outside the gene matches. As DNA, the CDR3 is TGTGCCAGCAGTTACTCAGGACTAGATCATTGGGAGACCCAGTACTTC. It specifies CASSYSGLDHWETQYF.

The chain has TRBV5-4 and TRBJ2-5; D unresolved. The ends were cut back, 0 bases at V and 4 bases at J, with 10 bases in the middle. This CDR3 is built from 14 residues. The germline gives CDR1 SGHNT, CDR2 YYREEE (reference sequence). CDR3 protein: CASSLAQRRETQYF. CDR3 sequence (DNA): TGTGCCAGCAGCTTGGCACAGAGGAGAGAGACCCAGTACTTC.

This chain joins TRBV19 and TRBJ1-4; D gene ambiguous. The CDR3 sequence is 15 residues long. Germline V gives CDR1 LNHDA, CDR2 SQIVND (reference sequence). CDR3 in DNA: TGTGCGTGTGCCCCGAGGACGGGCCTTGTTGAAAAACTGTTTTTT. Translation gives CACAPRTGLVEKLFF.

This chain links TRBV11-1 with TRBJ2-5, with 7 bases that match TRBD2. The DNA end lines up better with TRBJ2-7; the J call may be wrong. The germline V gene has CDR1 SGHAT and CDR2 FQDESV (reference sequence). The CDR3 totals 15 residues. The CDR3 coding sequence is TGTGCCAGCAGCTTAGATCGCGGGGGAAACTACGAGCAGTACTTC. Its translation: CASSLDRGGNYEQYF.

The CDR3 protein is CATSRGGGAGEEAQHF. The CDR3 nucleotides are TGTGCCACCAGCAGAGGGGGTGGAGCCGGGGAAGAGGCCCAGCATTTT. This sequence joins TRBV15 and TRBJ1-5, with D unresolved. The germline CDR1 and CDR2 sequences are LNHNV and YYDKDF (reference sequence). The CDR3 is 16 amino acids. With 1 base removed from V and 11 bases from J, the gap between germline ends came to 21 bases.

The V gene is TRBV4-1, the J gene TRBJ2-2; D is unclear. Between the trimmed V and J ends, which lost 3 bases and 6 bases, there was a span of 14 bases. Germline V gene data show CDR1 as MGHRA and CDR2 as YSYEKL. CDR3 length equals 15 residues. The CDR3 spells CASSQGRRESGELFF. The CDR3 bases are TGCGCCAGCAGCCAGGGCAGACGCGAGTCCGGGGAGCTGTTTTTT.

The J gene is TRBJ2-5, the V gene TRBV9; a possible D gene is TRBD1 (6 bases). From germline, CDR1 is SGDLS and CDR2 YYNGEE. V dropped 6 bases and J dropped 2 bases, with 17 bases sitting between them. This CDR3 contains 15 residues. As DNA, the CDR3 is TGTGCCAGCAACCCTCGGGGACACATACAAGAGACCCAGTACTTC. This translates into CASNPRGHIQETQYF. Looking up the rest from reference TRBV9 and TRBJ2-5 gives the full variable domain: DSGVTQTPKHLITATGQRVTLRCSPRSGDLSVYWYQQSLDQGLQFLIQYYNGEERAKGNILERFSAQQFPDLHSELNLSSLELGDSALYFCASNPRGHIQETQYFGPGTRLLVL.

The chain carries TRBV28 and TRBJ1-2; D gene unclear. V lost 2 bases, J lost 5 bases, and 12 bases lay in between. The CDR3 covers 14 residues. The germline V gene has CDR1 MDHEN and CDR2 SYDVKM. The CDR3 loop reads CASSLRPDLYGYTF. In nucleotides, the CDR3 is TGTGCCAGCAGTTTAAGGCCAGACCTATATGGCTACACCTTC.

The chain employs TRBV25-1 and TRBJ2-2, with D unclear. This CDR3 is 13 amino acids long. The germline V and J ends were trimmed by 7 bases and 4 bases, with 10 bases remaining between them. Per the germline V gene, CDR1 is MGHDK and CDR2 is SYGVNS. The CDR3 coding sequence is TGTGCCAGCACTCAAGCCCTCACCGGGGAGCTGTTTTTT. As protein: CASTQALTGELFF.

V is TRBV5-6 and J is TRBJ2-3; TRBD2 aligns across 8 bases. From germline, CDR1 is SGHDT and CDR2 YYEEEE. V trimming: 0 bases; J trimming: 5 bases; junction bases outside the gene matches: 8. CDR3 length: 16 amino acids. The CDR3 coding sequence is TGTGCCAGCAGCTTGGGGAGCGGGAGTCTGTTAGATACGCAGTATTTT. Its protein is CASSLGSGSLLDTQYF.

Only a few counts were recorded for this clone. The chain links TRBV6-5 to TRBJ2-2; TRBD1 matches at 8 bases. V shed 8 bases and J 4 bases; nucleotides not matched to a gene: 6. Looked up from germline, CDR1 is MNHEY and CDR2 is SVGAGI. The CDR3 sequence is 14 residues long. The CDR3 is CASWTGRGTGELFF. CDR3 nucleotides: TGTGCCAGCTGGACAGGGCGGGGCACCGGGGAGCTGTTTTTT.

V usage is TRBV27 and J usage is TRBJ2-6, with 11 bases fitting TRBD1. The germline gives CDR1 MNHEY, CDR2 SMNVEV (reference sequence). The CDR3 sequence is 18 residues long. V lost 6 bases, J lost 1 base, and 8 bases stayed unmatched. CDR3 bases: TGTGCCAGCAGCATAAGGGGGACAGGGGGTTCTGGGGCCAACGTCCTGACTTTC. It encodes CASSIRGTGGSGANVLTF.